This entry features one T cell receptor beta chain sequence. This clone's antigen is unknown. Nothing much larger sits one base from this clone, and base qualities are not available. The CDR3 starts with the cysteine, ends with the phenylalanine, and has 15 residues. Only CDR3 DNA remains: 45 bases, in frame from the first base. Cut back by 2 bases and 0 bases, the V and J ends lie 11 bases apart. The germline V gene gives CDR1 as SGHVS and CDR2 as FQNEAQ. The data stem from a study of blood T cell repertoires in COVID-19 (dated by TCRdb to between 2020 and 2021). Broadly, across the study: Samples from collaborators originated in the United States, Italy and Spain and spanned both the acute and convalescent phases of COVID-19. The material from the prospective study consisted of cDNA or gDNA derived from T cells, B-cell-depleted T cells, or PBMCs. The dataset comprised deeply sampled blood TCRbeta repertoires from subjects exposed to, actively infected with, or recovered from COVID-19. The repertoires were released in a freely available public database meant as a resource for research on the immune response to SARS-CoV-2. Samples were obtained from the ongoing ImmuneRACE study (first 160 participants) and from 950 to 1,500 subjects provided by 6 global collaborators. Sample metadata almost always included a de-identified subject ID, COVID-19 status, age in years and sex. Where available, HLA class I and class II types were taken from metadata supplied by the sample provider and were not determined by assay-based typing.

Whole blood was collected in K2EDTA tubes by collaborating institutions according to the institutions' own protocols. For TCRbeta analysis, collaborators shipped samples in one of three forms: frozen whole blood, isolated PBMCs, or DNA extracted from either of those sample types. TCRbeta CDR3 regions were amplified from genomic DNA using the immunoSEQ Assay, a bias-controlled multiplex PCR. The published analysis was carried out like this. Nucleated cell counts per sample were estimated from amplification of reference gene primers within the assay. Sequence reads were collapsed and filtered to measure the absolute abundance of every unique TCRbeta CDR3 rearrangement. For each sample, productive Simpson clonality was calculated as the square root of Simpson's diversity index over productive rearrangements. The immuneACCESS repertoire file appears here via TCRdb, limited to in-frame rearrangements. These files lack a portion of the clones; in checked studies, under half of the deficit traces to unresolved V genes, and the cause of the others is not known. The V and J calls and clone size are taken from that table; D and trimming were inferred from the DNA. Across this sample there are 200,000 or so clones, with about 85% seen only once. The leading ten clones occupy about 2% of the sample.

Results and caveats for the whole study, not just this receptor: Clinical and demographic metadata were provided uncurated, with the amount varying by source and participant.

Input material: peripheral blood. The source of this sequence is a man between 65 and 79 years old with active or convalescent COVID-19. The V and J genes are TRBV7-8 and TRBJ2-7; TRBD2 could be the D gene, as 5 bases match. The nucleotide sequence reads as follows: TGTGCCAGCAGCTTACTGGCGGGCGACTCCTACGAGCAGTACTTC. Translation gives CASSLLAGDSYEQYF.